What follows describes a single T cell receptor (beta chain). The sample is drawn from a study of CD8 T cells in Susac syndrome. An amount of RNA that ranged from roughly 0.45 to 1 ug was reverse transcribed with random hexamers. Each CDR3 protein is one row after TCRdb ran MiXCR on the immunoSEQ multiplex PCR reads. The sample records some 200,000 distinct CDR3 sequences, about 93% being singletons. Germline CDR1 and CDR2: MNHNS and SASEGT. Trimming removed 1 base at V and 1 base at J, with 11 bases between. This CDR3 spans 17 amino acids. The sample consisted of CD8+ T cells from PBMCs. The source is a human donor with multiple sclerosis. The chain couples TRBV6-1 to TRBJ2-6; no reliable D call. CDR3 nucleotide sequence: TGTGCCAGCAGTGAAGGAGACGAGAGGTCTGGGGCCAACGTCCTGACTTTC. Its protein is CASSEGDERSGANVLTF.